This T cell receptor beta chain was found in a study of PD-1 blockade in classical Hodgkin lymphoma. In the study overall: A 3 mg/kg intravenous dose of nivolumab was received by patients every 2 weeks. Whole-study findings and limits: Exclusion was applied to patients who started nivolumab under 1 year after ASCT. Repertoires differed for reasons still undefined, possibly disease activity or prior therapy. Reports indicated that newly diagnosed patients had lower baseline TCR diversity than healthy donors did.

V shed 1 base and J 7 bases; nucleotides not matched to a gene: 9. The CDR3 covers 17 residues. CDR1 is SGHDT and CDR2 is YYEEEE in the germline V gene. Stated time point: cycle 4 day 1 (C4D1), after more than five weeks of nivolumab. Every one of the patients relapsed after autologous stem cell transplantation (brentuximab vedotin exposure was variable). In this sample, this clone turned up once. Its antigen remains unidentified. The method was immunoSEQ multiplex PCR; TCRdb's version includes in-frame clones alone and lacks a portion of them. Here the sample spans fewer than 25,000 clones, approximately 80% being singletons.

The receptor comes from a human donor with classical Hodgkin lymphoma. The sample consisted of peripheral blood mononuclear cells (PBMCs), taken before the fourth cycle of nivolumab. The rearrangement joins TRBV5-6 to TRBJ2-4; TRBD2 aligns across 12 bases. This chain's CDR3 is CASSLLASGRAANIQYF. In nucleotides, the CDR3 is TGTGCCAGCAGCTTGTTGGCTAGCGGGAGGGCCGCGAACATTCAGTACTTC.